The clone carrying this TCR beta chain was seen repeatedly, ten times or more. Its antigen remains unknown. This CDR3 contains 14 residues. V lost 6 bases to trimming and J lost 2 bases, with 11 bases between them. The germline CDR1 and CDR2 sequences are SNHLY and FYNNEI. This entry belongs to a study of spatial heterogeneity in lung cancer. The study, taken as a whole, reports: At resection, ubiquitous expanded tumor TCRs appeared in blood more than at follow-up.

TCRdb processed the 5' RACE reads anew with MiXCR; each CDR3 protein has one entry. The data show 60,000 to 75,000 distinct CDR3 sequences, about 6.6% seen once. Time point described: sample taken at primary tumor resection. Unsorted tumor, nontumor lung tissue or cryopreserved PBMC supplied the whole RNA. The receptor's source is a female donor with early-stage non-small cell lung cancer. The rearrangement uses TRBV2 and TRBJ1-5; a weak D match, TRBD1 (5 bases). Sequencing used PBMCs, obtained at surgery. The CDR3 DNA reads TGTGCCAGCAGGGGCAGGGCAGGCAATCAGCCCCAGCATTTT. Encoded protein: CASRGRAGNQPQHF.